This T cell receptor (beta chain) is from a study of blood T cell repertoires in COVID-19. Study background: Sites across the United States, Italy and Spain contributed samples from acute and convalescent COVID-19. Sample material is recorded as cDNA or gDNA derived from T cells, B-cell-depleted T cells, or PBMCs.

Source study methods: Amplification with reference gene primers provided the estimates of nucleated cell counts. Produced via immunoSEQ multiplex PCR; TCRdb's table is partial and in-frame only. The V and J calls and clone size were taken over from that table, and D and trimming were inferred from the DNA. The table includes 150,000 to 200,000 clones, about four fifths detected once. This CDR3 is 17 amino acids long. Trimming stripped 1 base from V and 0 bases from J, with 13 bases between. The germline CDR1 and CDR2 sequences are SGHVS and FNYEAQ. The sequencing input was peripheral blood. J is TRBJ1-3 and V is TRBV7-6; no definite D call. The clonotype was recovered from a man between 65 and 85 years old with active or convalescent COVID-19. The CDR3 region has the DNA TGTGCCAGCAGCTTAGAGCCGGTACCTAACTCTGGAAACACCATATATTTT. It is translated as CASSLEPVPNSGNTIYF.